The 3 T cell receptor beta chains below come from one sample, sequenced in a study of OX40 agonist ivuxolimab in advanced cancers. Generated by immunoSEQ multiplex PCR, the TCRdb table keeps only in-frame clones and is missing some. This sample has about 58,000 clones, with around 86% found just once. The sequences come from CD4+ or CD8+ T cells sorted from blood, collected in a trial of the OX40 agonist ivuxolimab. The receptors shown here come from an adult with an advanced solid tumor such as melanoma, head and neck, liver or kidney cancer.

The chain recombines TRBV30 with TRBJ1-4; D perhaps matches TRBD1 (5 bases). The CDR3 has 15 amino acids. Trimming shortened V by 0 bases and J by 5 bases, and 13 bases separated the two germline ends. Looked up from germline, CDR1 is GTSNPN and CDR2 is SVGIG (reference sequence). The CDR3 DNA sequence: TGTGCCTGGAGTGTACAGGTTACCCAGAATGAAAAACTGTTTTTT. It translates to CAWSVQVTQNEKLFF.

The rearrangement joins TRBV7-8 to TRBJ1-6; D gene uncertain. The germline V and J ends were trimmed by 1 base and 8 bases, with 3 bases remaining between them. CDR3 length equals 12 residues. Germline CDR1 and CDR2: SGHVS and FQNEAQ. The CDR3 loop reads CASSLVDSPLHF. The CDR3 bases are TGTGCCAGCAGCTTAGTAGATTCACCCCTCCACTTT.

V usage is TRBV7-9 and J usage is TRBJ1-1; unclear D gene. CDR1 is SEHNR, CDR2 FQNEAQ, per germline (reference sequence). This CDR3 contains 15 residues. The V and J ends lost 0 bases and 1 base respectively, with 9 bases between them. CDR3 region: CASSLAGNTNTEAFF. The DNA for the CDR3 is TGTGCCAGCAGCTTAGCAGGGAATACGAACACTGAAGCTTTCTTT.